This T cell receptor beta chain was retrieved from a study of T cells in Graves' hyperthyroidism and ophthalmopathy (dated by TCRdb to about 2019). For the study in its entirety: To identify distinguishing TCR V-J signatures, a discovery cohort of 95 to 100 patients was used, comprising 40 to 45 with Graves' ophthalmopathy and around 60 with stable Graves' hyperthyroidism. Whether ophthalmopathy could be predicted prospectively was tested in an independent validation cohort made up of approximately 19 hyperthyroidism patients plus 17 patients who later progressed to ophthalmopathy. The 75 to 100 discovery patients were divided at random into training and test sets in a 7:3 ratio. The study also compared thyroid tissue and blood T-cell repertoires from about six Graves' hyperthyroidism patients. Following sampling, methimazole starting at 30 mg daily was given to hyperthyroidism patients, and high-dose intravenous methylprednisolone was given to ophthalmopathy patients. TCR Vbeta CDR3 sequencing of roughly 140 peripheral blood samples (43 ophthalmopathy, roughly 72 hyperthyroidism and roughly 17 progressor patients) is reported in the paper.

The TCR beta CDR3 regions were amplified from the RNA transcripts. The TCR CDR3 was subjected to a first round of RT-PCR using the HTBI primer set and the Qiagen OneStep RT-PCR kit. A second multiplex PCR round built the libraries, followed by size selection and purification. Paired-end sequencing of the libraries was performed with 100 bp reads on an Illumina HiSeq2000. Turning to the authors' computational methods: Raw data were processed with SOAPnuke, discarding reads with adapters, uncalled bases, mean Phred below 15, or no exact constant-primer or identifier match. COPE v1.2.5 was used to merge high-quality paired reads, and clonotypes were defined as unique nucleotide sequences. Clonotypes were aligned to IMGT TRBV, TRBD and TRBJ reference segments using MiTCR v1.1. Only V-J combinations with frequency above 0.0001, covering about 99% of repertoires, were analysed. A TCS score was defined as the ratio of F50 (clonal expansion) to E x V (chaos), with BLOSUM62-based TCRdist applied between CDR3 peptides within each V-J. Welch's t-statistics and random forest reduced roughly 500 V-J features to some 14, which were used in a naive Bayes classifier (R e1071). The similarity between thyroid and blood repertoires was quantified using the Morisita-Horn index. The public reads were quality trimmed at Q25 with fastp and then assembled into clones with MiXCR by TCRdb, keeping productive beta chains. Here each entry gathers all rows of one CDR3 protein and keeps the most common genes and DNA. These V and J calls originate from TCRdb's pipeline instead of the authors' own analysis. In all, the sample holds roughly 510,000 distinct CDR3 sequences, and approximately 49% of those were seen once. The ten largest make up around two fifths of the sample.

Counted from cysteine to phenylalanine, this CDR3 has 16 amino acids. The only DNA kept is the CDR3, 48 bases in frame from the first base. V lost 0 bases and J lost 5 bases, and the count of bases not matched to a germline gene is 5. Taken from the germline V gene (reference sequence), the CDR1 and CDR2 loops are LGHDT and YNNKEL. Overall study outcomes, separate from this receptor: Most expanded thyroid clonotypes (frequency above 0.001) were also detected in blood, a finding suggesting that blood repertoires may reflect thyroid immune responses. During validation, the model predicted progression to ophthalmopathy a median of around 7 months ahead of onset, with just under 71% sensitivity and 72% to 80% specificity. In cross-validation, a model built on a 13 V-J signature told ophthalmopathy apart from stable hyperthyroidism with 85% to 90% sensitivity and roughly 82% specificity, and in testing the same model reached 80%/75%. No statistical method was used to fix the sample size in advance, and group allocation was not hidden from the investigators.

With regard to this clonotype: The clone's antigen remains unknown. Nothing much larger sits one base from this clone, and base qualities are not available.

Exclusion was applied to patients with uncontrolled infections, other autoimmune diseases, pregnancy or lactation. Diagnoses relied on clinical symptoms, serum thyroxine and TRAb, thyroid ultrasound and orbital computed tomography. Trizol reagent was used to extract total RNA, and RNA quality was then checked on an Agilent 2100 Bioanalyzer. The TCR comes from an adult woman with Graves' disease, either hyperthyroidism or ophthalmopathy (not recorded which). Sequencing used peripheral blood or thyroid tissue (not recorded which). The chain is assembled from TRBV3-1 and TRBJ2-7; TRBD2 aligns with 12 central bases. The nucleotide sequence reads TGTGCCAGCAGCCAAGATAGACTAGCGGGAGTAGACGAGCAGTACTTC. The resulting protein is CASSQDRLAGVDEQYF.